The rows below give T cell receptor beta chains drawn from one sample of a study of blood T cell repertoires in COVID-19. Clones were read by immunoSEQ multiplex PCR, and TCRdb kept only the in-frame ones, dropping some. The top ten clones hold approximately 4.5% of a sample with 400,000 to 550,000 clones, approximately 90% of them seen once. The sequencing input was peripheral blood. The source of these receptors is a woman under 40 with acute or convalescent COVID-19. Both conserved end residues are part of each CDR3.

V gene	J gene	CDR3 protein
TRBV7-2	TRBJ2-3	CASSLRFETQYF
TRBV9	TRBJ2-1	CASSISSGTNTPDEQFF
TRBV28	TRBJ1-4	CASQGAWNEKLFF
TRBV30	TRBJ2-2	CAWTKSRLTGELFF
TRBV6-1	TRBJ2-3	CASSDVREAIMGTDTQYF
TRBV3-1/TRBV3-2	TRBJ2-1	CASSQVNNEQFF
TRBV4-1	TRBJ2-3	CASSQDKDTQYF
TRBV2	TRBJ2-7	CASRASTSYEQYF
TRBV19	TRBJ2-7	CASSIDPSTGKVYEQYF
TRBV19	TRBJ2-6	CATTRGGSGANVLTF
TRBV27	TRBJ2-7	CASNQGALGSYEQYF
TRBV30	TRBJ1-3	CAWSLNSGNTIYF
TRBV28	TRBJ1-5	CASSFRSQPQHF
TRBV19	TRBJ1-6	CASSIPGANNSPLHF
TRBV3-1/TRBV3-2	TRBJ1-2	CASSLSAGKDGYTF
TRBV7-8	TRBJ1-3	CASVPRAGNTIYF
TRBV2	TRBJ1-2	CASTRTGADPYGYTF
TRBV3-1/TRBV3-2	TRBJ1-3	CASSRGGAGNTIYF
TRBV27	TRBJ1-6	CASSMGQDNSPLHF
TRBV4-1	TRBJ1-6	CASSQDYPTGALNSPLHF
TRBV4-2	TRBJ2-7	CASSKAGRRSYEQYF
TRBV5-1	TRBJ2-7	CASRGDPGAYEQYF
TRBV5-1	TRBJ2-1	CASSGGGDEQFF
TRBV11-2	TRBJ2-1	CASSITGGAWNEQFF